The 5 T cell receptor beta chains reported below all come from one sample, sequenced in a study of T cells in Graves' hyperthyroidism and ophthalmopathy. Amplified regions were TCR beta CDR3 sequences from RNA transcripts. RT-PCR in the first round (using the HTBI primer set) targeted the TCR CDR3. TCRdb analysed the multiplex PCR reads with MiXCR anew, one entry per CDR3 protein. The table lists fewer than 250,000 distinct CDR3 sequences, around 15% of them singletons. Sequences were obtained from blood. The receptors originated from a woman aged 18-35 years with Graves' ophthalmopathy.

This clonotype was observed at least ten times. The genes are TRBV15 and TRBJ2-7; D is possibly TRBD1 or TRBD2 (5 bases each). From germline, CDR1 is LNHNV and CDR2 YYDKDF (reference sequence). V was trimmed by 3 bases and J by 3 bases, leaving 18 bases between them. This CDR3 comprises 16 residues. The CDR3 loop reads CATSRTDRLPFYEQYF. DNA for the CDR3: TGTGCCACCAGCAGGACTGACAGACTACCGTTCTACGAGCAGTACTTC. Full variable domain (remainder filled in from reference TRBV15 and TRBJ2-7): DAMVIQNPRYQVTQFGKPVTLSCSQTLNHNVMYWYQQKSSQAPKLLFHYYDKDFNNEADTPDNFQSRRPNTSFCFLDIRSPGLGDTAMYLCATSRTDRLPFYEQYFGPGTRLTVT.

The chain recombines TRBV5-4 with TRBJ2-2, with 7 bases aligning to TRBD1. This CDR3 has 16 amino acids. Germline V gene data show CDR1 as SGHNT and CDR2 as YYREEE (reference sequence). The V segment lost 2 bases and the J segment 4 bases; nucleotides outside the gene matches: 8. Here the CDR3 reads CASSFPQGVGTGELFF. CDR3 coding DNA: TGTGCCAGCAGCTTTCCCCAGGGGGTAGGCACCGGGGAGCTGTTTTTT. The full variable domain, with the rest looked up from reference TRBV5-4 and TRBJ2-2, is ETGVTQSPTHLIKTRGQQVTLRCSSQSGHNTVSWYQQALGQGPQFIFQYYREEENGRGNFPPRFSGLQFPNYSSELNVNALELDDSALYLCASSFPQGVGTGELFFGEGSRLTVL.

The table lists this clonotype with many counts. The J gene is TRBJ1-4, the V gene TRBV12-3 or TRBV12-4; D remains ambiguous. The V end lost 10 bases, the J end lost 0 bases, and 18 bases lay between the germline ends. This CDR3 has 16 residues. CDR3 sequence: CAIGLRIGATNEKLFF. In nucleotides, the CDR3 is TGTGCCATCGGACTGAGGATAGGAGCAACTAATGAAAAACTGTTTTTT.

This clonotype was picked up many times. The chain employs TRBV29-1 and TRBJ2-1; 11 nucleotides match TRBD2. The germline CDR1 and CDR2 sequences are SQVTM and ANQGSEA. The V and J ends lost 1 base and 4 bases, in that order; junction bases with no gene match: 0. CDR3 size: 14 residues. The DNA of the CDR3 is TGCAGCGTTGAAGGACTAGCGGGATACAATGAGCAGTTCTTC. Translation gives CSVEGLAGYNEQFF.

There are many counts of this clonotype. The CDR3 loop is CASSYSGTGTYEQYF. CDR3 nucleotides: TGTGCCAGCAGTTACTCAGGGACGGGGACCTACGAGCAGTACTTC. The chain is built from TRBV6-2 or TRBV6-3 and TRBJ2-7, with D perhaps assigned TRBD1 or TRBD2 (5 bases each). Trimming cost V 0 bases and J 2 bases, with 11 bases left between them. This CDR3 contains 15 residues. Germline CDR1 and CDR2: MNHEY and SVGEGT.